This TCR beta chain was captured in a study of blood T cell repertoires in COVID-19. Study information: Acute-phase and convalescent COVID-19 samples originated in the United States, Italy and Spain. The cDNA or gDNA used as material had been derived from T cells, B-cell-depleted T cells, or PBMCs.

The germline CDR1 and CDR2 sequences are SNHLY and FYNNEI. The CDR3 runs to 14 residues. The germline V and J ends were trimmed by 0 bases and 6 bases, with 9 bases remaining between them. Original analysis: Counts of nucleated cells, estimated from reference gene primer amplification, were obtained. Only in-frame clones appear in the TCRdb table, and some are missing; sequencing was by immunoSEQ multiplex PCR. The V and J calls and the clone size are those of that table, but D and trimming were determined from the DNA. The sample carries roughly 46,000 clones, less than 85% recorded once. The chain has TRBV2 and TRBJ1-5, with a weak D call TRBD1 (5 bases). The receptor's source is a man aged 60 to 75 with acute or convalescent COVID-19. The sequenced sample consisted of peripheral blood. In DNA form, the CDR3 reads TGTGCCAGCAGTGAAGCTTACGGGGGTCAGCCCCAGCATTTT. This sequence encodes CASSEAYGGQPQHF.